The 10 T cell receptor beta chains presented below share a single source sample, sequenced in a study of blood T cell repertoires in COVID-19. Sequencing used immunoSEQ multiplex PCR; TCRdb keeps in-frame clones, though not all of them. The sample records tens of thousands of clones, around 90% being singletons. What was sequenced was peripheral blood. Every receptor here comes from a woman in her seventies with active COVID-19.

The chain is built from TRBV29-1 and TRBJ1-1; TRBD1 agrees at 7 bases. The CDR3 totals 13 residues. The V and J ends lost 4 bases and 0 bases, in that order; junction bases with no gene match: 2. Germline values: CDR1 SQVTM, CDR2 ANQGSEA. CDR3 region: CSVAGQVNTEAFF. Written as DNA, the CDR3 is TGCAGCGTTGCAGGACAGGTGAACACTGAAGCTTTCTTT.

This sequence joins TRBV27 and TRBJ2-3; D may be TRBD2 (5 bases). Per the germline V gene, CDR1 is MNHEY and CDR2 is SMNVEV (reference sequence). CDR3 length: 15 residues. V lost 5 bases and J 0 bases, leaving 12 bases between the germline ends. CDR3: CASSLGRTSTDTQYF. In DNA form, the CDR3 reads TGTGCCAGCAGTCTAGGGCGGACTAGCACAGATACGCAGTATTTT.

This clone was counted only a few times. The chain is built from TRBV6-5 and TRBJ2-5; TRBD1 matches at 9 bases. V dropped 7 bases and J dropped 6; count of bases not matched to a gene: 9. The CDR3 has 14 amino acids. Per germline, CDR1 MNHEY and CDR2 SVGAGI. The CDR3 DNA follows: TGTGCCAGCACCCCATACAGGGGGCATAAGACCCAGTACTTC. Its protein is CASTPYRGHKTQYF.

The chain employs TRBV21-1 and TRBJ2-7; the D call of TRBD1 is as the table states it, not checked on the DNA. TRBV21-1 corresponds to a pseudogene. The CDR3 totals 15 residues. DNA for the CDR3: TGTGCCAGCAGGTCGGGACAGGTATCCTCCTACGAGCAGTACTTC. This sequence encodes CASRSGQVSSYEQYF.

The rearrangement joins TRBV11-2 to TRBJ2-3, with a tentative D call TRBD1 (6 bases). V was cut by 5 bases and J by 3 bases, with 18 bases left in between. The CDR3 runs 16 residues. Germline V gene sequence: CDR1 SGHAT, CDR2 FQNNGV. The CDR3 coding sequence is TGTGCCAGCAGCCCGAGGTGGGGCCAGGGGACAGATACGCAGTATTTT. This codes for CASSPRWGQGTDTQYF.

This chain connects TRBV4-2 to TRBJ2-1; 13 bases map to TRBD2. Germline-derived CDR1 and CDR2 are LGHNA and YNFKEQ. Trimming cost V 0 bases and J 1 base; bases outside gene matches: 3. There are 18 residues in the CDR3. CDR3 coding DNA: TGTGCCAGCAGCCAAGATGGGACTAGCGGGGTATCCTACAATGAGCAGTTCTTC. Translated, it gives CASSQDGTSGVSYNEQFF.

This chain links TRBV7-2 with TRBJ2-1; 10 bases line up with TRBD2. The CDR3 runs to 16 residues. CDR1 and CDR2 (germline): SGHTA, FQGNSA. V lost 5 bases to trimming and J lost 7 bases; unmatched junction nucleotides: 11. Here the CDR3 reads CASSEPTSGPENEQFF. The CDR3 nucleotides are TGTGCCAGCAGCGAGCCGACTAGCGGGCCGGAGAATGAGCAGTTCTTC.

The CDR3 loop is CATSDSSAPGGLLKEQYF. CDR3 nucleotides: TGTGCCACCAGTGATAGCTCCGCCCCGGGGGGCTTATTAAAGGAGCAGTACTTC. The V call is TRBV24-1, the J call TRBJ2-7; D perhaps matches TRBD2 (7 bases). V was pared by 3 bases and J by 7 bases, with 27 bases between. The CDR3 covers 18 residues. Per germline, CDR1 KGHDR and CDR2 SFDVKD.

CDR3 bases: TGTGCCACCAGCAGAGATTTGGGGGCCGCTCGTTATTTT. Its translation is CATSRDLGAARYF. This rearrangement joins TRBV15 to TRBJ2-3, with a possible D match to TRBD1 (6 bases). Looked up from germline, CDR1 is LNHNV and CDR2 is YYDKDF (reference sequence). V lost 0 bases and J 15 bases, leaving 16 bases between the germline ends. The CDR3 has 13 amino acids. The entire variable domain, with the rest obtained from reference TRBV15 and TRBJ2-3, is as follows: DAMVIQNPRYQVTQFGKPVTLSCSQTLNHNVMYWYQQKSSQAPKLLFHYYDKDFNNEADTPDNFQSRRPNTSFCFLDIRSPGLGDTAMYLCATSRDLGAARYFGPGTRLTVL.

The chain recombines TRBV18 with TRBJ2-5; 8 nucleotides agree with TRBD1. The germline V gene has CDR1 KGHSH and CDR2 LQKENI. With V trimmed by 5 bases and J by 3 bases, 5 bases remained unmatched. This CDR3 has 14 amino acids. As DNA, the CDR3 is TGTGCCAGCTCAACTAGGACAGGGAAAGAGACCCAGTACTTC. It is translated as CASSTRTGKETQYF.